The 24 T cell receptor beta chains given below trace back to one sample, sequenced in a study of cytomegalovirus exposure and HLA in healthy donors. The repertoire was sequenced with immunoSEQ multiplex PCR; TCRdb's copy has only in-frame clones and lacks some. The table includes some 180,000 clones, roughly three quarters detected once. Sequencing was carried out using PBMCs. These receptors were obtained from a woman younger than 45 in good health and CMV-seronegative.

The chain carries TRBV5-1 and TRBJ2-1; 9 bases are shared with TRBD2. Germline lookup yields CDR1 SGHRS and CDR2 YFSETQ. The CDR3 loop spans 13 amino acids. The CDR3 sequence: CATGAGGKNEQFF. Written as DNA, the CDR3 is TGCGCAACAGGAGCGGGAGGTAAAAATGAGCAGTTCTTC. The full variable domain, with the rest looked up from reference TRBV5-1 and TRBJ2-1, is KAGVTQTPRYLIKTRGQQVTLSCSPISGHRSVSWYQQTPGQGLQFLFEYFSETQRNKGNFPGRFSGRQFSNSRSEMNVSTLELGDSALYLCATGAGGKNEQFFGPGTRLTVL.

The chain joins TRBV7-6 to TRBJ1-2; tentative D call: TRBD1 (6 bases). Trimming removed 1 base from V and 8 bases from J, with 23 bases in between. The CDR3 totals 17 residues. The germline gives CDR1 SGHVS, CDR2 FNYEAQ. CDR3 sequence (DNA): TGTGCCAGCAGCTTAGGCCCGGACAGTAGTGGCGCAGTAGGCTACACCTTC. This codes for CASSLGPDSSGAVGYTF.

The V gene is TRBV4-2, the J gene TRBJ2-7; 7 bases match TRBD1. Germline CDR1 LGHNA, CDR2 YNFKEQ. The V segment lost 5 bases and the J segment 2 bases; nucleotides outside the gene matches: 3. This CDR3 has 13 residues. As DNA, the CDR3 is TGTGCCAGCAGCTCGACAGGGACCTACGAGCAGTACTTC. Its protein is CASSSTGTYEQYF.

The chain couples TRBV5-1 to TRBJ2-2, with D perhaps matching TRBD2 (7 bases). The germline V gene encodes CDR1 SGHRS and CDR2 YFSETQ. The length of the CDR3 is 17 residues. V was trimmed by 4 bases and J by 3 bases, leaving 19 bases between them. CDR3 amino acids: CASSAPTGRAYTGELFF. The CDR3 DNA reads TGCGCCAGCAGCGCCCCAACAGGGAGGGCGTACACCGGGGAGCTGTTTTTT. The full variable domain, its missing parts supplied by reference TRBV5-1 and TRBJ2-2, is KAGVTQTPRYLIKTRGQQVTLSCSPISGHRSVSWYQQTPGQGLQFLFEYFSETQRNKGNFPGRFSGRQFSNSRSEMNVSTLELGDSALYLCASSAPTGRAYTGELFFGEGSRLTVL.

V and J are TRBV7-7 and TRBJ1-2; D remains ambiguous. Germline V lookup: CDR1 SSHAT, CDR2 FNYEAQ (reference sequence). This CDR3 comprises 13 residues. Trimming shortened V by 5 bases and J by 4 bases, and 11 bases separated the two germline ends. CDR3 coding DNA: TGTGCCAGCAGCCATCCGACTTTCTATGGCTACACCTTC. Translating gives CASSHPTFYGYTF.

This CDR3 is CASSFIPPAGNQPQHF. The CDR3, as DNA: TGCGCCAGCAGCTTTATCCCTCCCGCGGGCAATCAGCCCCAGCATTTT. The V and J genes are TRBV23-1 and TRBJ1-5; the D is unclear. TRBV23-1 is filed as an ORF, its function uncertain. The CDR3 consists of 16 residues. V lost 6 bases to trimming and J lost 2 bases, with 17 bases between them.

The chain uses TRBV7-6 and TRBJ1-1; D remains unclear. Per the germline V gene, CDR1 is SGHVS and CDR2 is FNYEAQ. V lost 2 bases and J 2 bases, leaving 6 bases between the germline ends. This CDR3 comprises 13 residues. The CDR3 nucleotides are TGTGCCAGCAGCTTATCGGGTAACACTGAAGCTTTCTTT. This gives the protein CASSLSGNTEAFF.

This clone was observed a single time. V gene TRBV2 combines with J gene TRBJ1-5; 8 positions agree with TRBD1. The CDR3 has 15 residues. Trimming took 3 bases from V and 6 from J; bases not matched to a gene: 7. CDR1 is SNHLY and CDR2 is FYNNEI in the germline V gene. The chain's CDR3 is CASSDSGTGIQPQHF. CDR3 bases: TGTGCCAGCAGTGATTCCGGGACAGGAATTCAGCCCCAGCATTTT.

The gene calls are TRBV28 and TRBJ2-2; no reliable D call. CDR3 length: 12 residues. Germline V gene sequence: CDR1 MDHEN, CDR2 SYDVKM. The V end lost 6 bases, the J end lost 7 bases, and 9 bases lay between the germline ends. The DNA for the CDR3 is TGTGCCAGCAGGATTTACTACGGGGAGCTGTTTTTT. Its translation is CASRIYYGELFF.

The chain recombines TRBV14 with TRBJ1-6, with unresolved D. V was clipped by 1 base and J by 10 bases, with 5 bases between them. The CDR3 covers 12 residues. Germline assignment: CDR1 SGHDN and CDR2 FVKESK. CDR3 coding DNA: TGTGCCAGCAGCCAAGCGAGGTCACCCCTCCACTTT. Its translation: CASSQARSPLHF. Full variable domain (remainder filled in from reference TRBV14 and TRBJ1-6): EAGVTQFPSHSVIEKGQTVTLRCDPISGHDNLYWYRRVMGKEIKFLLHFVKESKQDESGMPNNRFLAERTGGTYSTLKVQPAELEDSGVYFCASSQARSPLHFGNGTRLTVT.

This clone showed up just a few times. The V gene is TRBV27, the J gene TRBJ1-2, with 8 bases matching TRBD1. Germline lookup yields CDR1 MNHEY and CDR2 SMNVEV (reference sequence). With 5 bases clipped from V and 5 bases from J, the junction kept 10 bases outside the gene matches. This CDR3 comprises 15 residues. The CDR3 loop reads CASSRTTGAGYGYTF. For the CDR3, the DNA is TGTGCCAGCAGTCGGACGACAGGGGCAGGGTATGGCTACACCTTC.

The rearrangement joins TRBV28 to TRBJ2-6; tentative D call: TRBD2 (5 bases). This CDR3 is built from 15 residues. Germline CDR1 MDHEN, CDR2 SYDVKM. V was pared by 7 bases and J by 6 bases, with 16 bases between. The CDR3 reads CASTTPGVAANVLTF. CDR3 DNA: TGTGCCAGCACCACCCCCGGGGTCGCGGCCAACGTCCTGACTTTC.

The chain employs TRBV9 and TRBJ2-7; 7 bases align to TRBD1. CDR3 length: 15 amino acids. V lost 2 bases and J lost 6; bases outside the gene matches: 11. Germline V gene sequence: CDR1 SGDLS, CDR2 YYNGEE. The CDR3 reads CASSVGDSPLGEQYF. DNA of the CDR3: TGTGCCAGCAGCGTGGGGGACAGCCCCTTGGGCGAGCAGTACTTC. The entire variable domain, with the rest obtained from reference TRBV9 and TRBJ2-7, is as follows: DSGVTQTPKHLITATGQRVTLRCSPRSGDLSVYWYQQSLDQGLQFLIQYYNGEERAKGNILERFSAQQFPDLHSELNLSSLELGDSALYFCASSVGDSPLGEQYFGPGTRLTVT.

The chain couples TRBV13 to TRBJ2-7, with 10 bases matching TRBD1. The V and J ends lost 4 bases and 0 bases, in that order; junction bases with no gene match: 9. This CDR3 is built from 17 residues. The germline V gene encodes CDR1 PRHDT and CDR2 FYEKMQ (reference sequence). CDR3: CASSSAGQGISSYEQYF. Written as DNA, the CDR3 is TGTGCCAGCAGCTCCGCGGGACAGGGGATTTCCTCCTACGAGCAGTACTTC.

This chain joins TRBV7-3 and TRBJ2-2, with D possibly TRBD1 on 5 matching bases. V was cut by 2 bases and J by 0 bases, with 10 bases left in between. The CDR3 totals 16 residues. The germline CDR1 and CDR2 sequences are SGHTA and FQGTGA. CDR3 region: CASSLGQGSNTGELFF. CDR3 DNA sequence: TGTGCCAGCAGCTTAGGGCAGGGCTCGAACACCGGGGAGCTGTTTTTT.

The chain recombines TRBV5-1 with TRBJ2-7; 8 bases agree with TRBD2. Trimming removed 0 bases from V and 0 bases from J; junction bases left unmatched: 8. The CDR3 totals 17 residues. Germline CDR1 SGHRS, CDR2 YFSETQ. DNA of the CDR3: TGCGCCAGCAGCTTGGTCGGGGGGGGGACCCACTCCTACGAGCAGTACTTC. Protein: CASSLVGGGTHSYEQYF.

The chain combines TRBV30 with TRBJ2-5; 13 bases are shared with TRBD2. This CDR3 is built from 16 residues. Trimming cost V 5 bases and J 3 bases; bases outside gene matches: 9. CDR1 and CDR2 from the germline V gene are GTSNPN and SVGIG (reference sequence). CDR3 bases: TGTGCCTGGGCGCCTGGACTAGCGGGAGTAGAAGAGACCCAGTACTTC. Its translation: CAWAPGLAGVEETQYF.

The chain couples TRBV29-1 to TRBJ2-3, with 16 bases identical to TRBD2. The trim removed 5 bases at V and 2 bases at J, leaving 4 bases unmatched. The CDR3 has 16 amino acids. CDR1 and CDR2 from the germline V gene are SQVTM and ANQGSEA. Written as DNA, the CDR3 is TGCAGCGTTCGGGGACTAGCGGGGGGGTTCACAGATACGCAGTATTTT. Its translation: CSVRGLAGGFTDTQYF.

CDR3 DNA sequence: TGTGCCAGCAGCCCCAAGGCTCGGACAGGGGTTGGCTACACCTTC. It translates to CASSPKARTGVGYTF. The J gene is TRBJ1-2, the V gene TRBV7-2; TRBD1 matches 9 bases. The V gene end was trimmed by 5 bases and the J gene end by 7 bases; junction bases not matched to a gene: 11. The germline gives CDR1 SGHTA, CDR2 FQGNSA. This CDR3 has 15 residues.

There are a few counts of this clone. The gene calls are TRBV5-4 and TRBJ2-7, with 7 nucleotides matching TRBD1. This CDR3 is 15 amino acids long. V lost 0 bases and J lost 1; bases outside the gene matches: 4. CDR1 SGHNT and CDR2 YYREEE come from the germline V gene (reference sequence). The DNA of the CDR3 is TGTGCCAGCAGCTTGGCCGGGACAGATTCCTACGAGCAGTACTTC. Amino acid sequence: CASSLAGTDSYEQYF.

The chain combines TRBV27 with TRBJ2-5, with 8 bases matching TRBD1. The V and J ends lost 6 bases and 5 bases, in that order; junction bases with no gene match: 8. The CDR3 length is 14 residues. Germline V gene sequence: CDR1 MNHEY, CDR2 SMNVEV (reference sequence). CDR3 residues: CASREQGVLETQYF. CDR3 coding DNA: TGTGCCAGCAGGGAACAGGGGGTTCTCGAGACCCAGTACTTC.

This chain links TRBV9 with TRBJ1-3; tentatively, D is TRBD1 (5 bases). This CDR3 has 14 residues. Trimming removed 3 bases at V and 0 bases at J, with 7 bases between. Germline assignment: CDR1 SGDLS and CDR2 YYNGEE. The CDR3 region has the DNA TGTGCCAGCAGCGAGGGGTCCTCTGGAAACACCATATATTTT. Translated, it gives CASSEGSSGNTIYF.

This clone was seen only once. The chain is built from TRBV5-1 and TRBJ2-2, with 9 bases that match TRBD2. The CDR3 covers 18 residues. V lost 0 bases and J lost 5; bases outside the gene matches: 11. Germline CDR1 reads SGHRS; CDR2 reads YFSETQ. The CDR3 loop is CASSLVLAGALTTGELFF. For the CDR3, the DNA is TGCGCCAGCAGCTTGGTCTTAGCGGGGGCCCTCACGACCGGGGAGCTGTTTTTT.

V usage is TRBV10-1 and J usage is TRBJ2-5; 10 bases line up with TRBD2. Germline V gene data show CDR1 as WNHNN and CDR2 as SYGVQD (reference sequence). V lost 3 bases to trimming and J lost 2 bases; unmatched junction nucleotides: 6. This CDR3 comprises 16 residues. The CDR3 spells CASSEGASGSQETQYF. As DNA, the CDR3 is TGCGCCAGCAGTGAAGGTGCTAGCGGGAGTCAAGAGACCCAGTACTTC.